The present T cell receptor beta chain was sequenced within a study of graft-versus-host responses after intestinal transplantation. Assay: immunoSEQ multiplex PCR; the TCRdb copy retains only in-frame clones and omits some. The data show roughly 7,000 clones, 95% to 98% seen once. The V and J ends lost 1 base and 8 bases respectively, with 12 bases between them. The CDR3 runs 14 residues. Germline lookup yields CDR1 MNHNS and CDR2 SASEGT. This chain links TRBV6-1 with TRBJ2-4, with D perhaps given as TRBD1 or TRBD2 (5 bases each). Specimen: PBMCs, collected 23 days after intestinal transplant. The receptor comes from a human patient who received an intestinal transplant, so some T cells may come from the graft donor. The CDR3 DNA sequence: TGTGCCAGCAGTGAAGGGGGGAGCAGGGACATTCAGTACTTC. Encoded protein: CASSEGGSRDIQYF.